This T cell receptor beta chain is from a study of blood T cells in healthy people across ages. Study results and caveats: Per million T cells, TCR beta diversity dropped about linearly as age rose. It was the long-lived donors that had more naive CD4+ cells and higher diversity than aged donors.

This CDR3 contains 15 residues. Looked up from germline, CDR1 is ENHRY and CDR2 is SYGVKD. Together with a sample-barcoded 5' primer, a J-beta primer mix was included in a second PCR lasting roughly 7 to 11 cycles. TCRdb passed the 5' RACE reads through MiXCR, listing each CDR3 protein once. The top ten clones hold around 2.1% of a sample with over 1.5 million distinct CDR3 sequences, about 50% of them seen once. On this clonotype itself: Its antigen is unknown.

The sequenced sample consisted of blood. The sequence derives from a woman in her thirties or forties in good health. V usage is TRBV10-3 and J usage is TRBJ2-4, with 8 bases lining up with TRBD1. The closer fit of TRBJ2-7 to the DNA end suggests the J call may be wrong. This CDR3 reads CAISDPGTGLYEQYF. The DNA of the CDR3 is TGTGCCATCAGTGATCCCGGGACAGGACTCTACGAGCAGTACTTC.